This is a list of T cell receptor beta chains from one sample in a study of metastatic and nonmetastatic thyroid tumors. TCRdb reprocessed the PCR reads using MiXCR. The top ten clones hold approximately 14% of a sample with roughly 21,000 clones, 28% of them seen once. The sample consisted of tumor tissue. These TCRs come from a male donor with papillary thyroid cancer or a benign thyroid nodule (not recorded which). Some clones in this sample may be carry-over from other donors' samples. Both conserved end residues are part of each CDR3. D genes are given only for firm matches. Clone size is stated in some rows and not others, as once, few, many or a class when expanded.

>TRBD1|TRBJ2-7|TRBV28|few
CASSTRDRGNYEQYF
TGTGCCAGCAGCACGCGGGACAGGGGTAACTACGAGCAGTACTTC
>.|TRBJ1-5|TRBV5-1|.
CASSLGPINQPQHF
TGCGCCAGCAGCTTGGGTCCCATTAATCAGCCCCAGCATTTT
>.|TRBJ2-2|TRBV4-2|.
CASSQEVSLNTGELFF
TGTGCCAGCAGCCAAGAAGTGAGTCTGAACACCGGGGAGCTGTTTTTT
>TRBD1|TRBJ1-5|TRBV3-1|.
CASSLRDRGQPQHF
TGTGCCAGCAGCCTACGGGACAGGGGGCAGCCCCAGCATTTT
>TRBD1|TRBJ2-1|TRBV15|few
CATSRRAGTGGNEQFF
TGTGCCACCAGCAGACGGGCCGGGACAGGGGGCAATGAGCAGTTCTTC
>TRBD2|TRBJ2-7|TRBV6-1|large
CASRAYGLANSYEQYF
TGTGCCAGCAGAGCATACGGACTAGCGAACTCCTACGAGCAGTACTTC
>.|TRBJ2-7|TRBV9|.
CASSPGPSVSEEQYF
TGTGCCAGCAGCCCCGGGCCATCAGTCTCAGAAGAGCAGTACTTC
>.|TRBJ2-7|TRBV28|.
CASSLMIQEQYF
TGTGCCAGCAGTTTAATGATCCAGGAGCAGTACTTC
>TRBD2|TRBJ2-7|TRBV3-1|.
CASSRPEGLTLPHEQYF
TGTGCCAGCAGCCGTCCCGAGGGACTAACCTTACCTCACGAGCAGTACTTC
>.|TRBJ2-7|TRBV3-1|.
CASSQGTDEQYF
TGTGCCAGCAGCCAAGGGACAGACGAGCAGTACTTC
>.|TRBJ2-3|TRBV12-3/TRBV12-4|medium-sized
CASSFADTQYF
TGTGCCAGCAGTTTTGCAGATACGCAGTATTTT
>.|TRBJ2-3|TRBV6-5|few
CASSYPVGSTQYF
TGTGCCAGCAGTTACCCGGTGGGGTCTACGCAGTATTTT
>.|TRBJ1-2|TRBV20-1|.
CSASDINYGYTF
TGCAGTGCTAGCGACATTAACTATGGCTACACCTTC
>TRBD2|TRBJ2-1|TRBV4-1|.
CASSQVYGGRAYNEQFF
TGCGCCAGCAGCCAAGTTTACGGCGGGAGGGCCTACAATGAGCAGTTCTTC
>.|TRBJ2-7|TRBV30|many
CAWSPSFYEQYF
TGTGCCTGGAGTCCTAGCTTCTACGAGCAGTACTTC
>TRBD2|TRBJ2-5|TRBV27|many
CASSFEGRTSGRETQYF
TGTGCCAGCAGTTTTGAGGGGAGAACTAGCGGGAGGGAGACCCAGTACTTC
>.|TRBJ2-3|TRBV11-3|many
CASSLGRTGTDTQYF
TGTGCCAGCAGCTTGGGCCGAACAGGGACAGATACGCAGTATTTT
>TRBD1|TRBJ2-1|TRBV5-1|many
CASSSSPGQANNEQFF
TGCGCCAGCAGCTCTTCACCGGGACAGGCCAACAATGAGCAGTTCTTC
>.|TRBJ1-6|TRBV4-1|.
CASSQEGTGNNSPLHF
TGCGCCAGCAGCCAAGAGGGCACGGGTAATAATTCACCCCTCCACTTT
>.|TRBJ1-1|TRBV5-1|many
CASSLIVGTEAFF
TGCGCCAGCAGCTTAATAGTGGGCACTGAAGCTTTCTTT
>.|TRBJ2-5|TRBV5-1|many
CASSLNGRGETQYF
TGCGCCAGCAGCCTCAACGGGAGAGGGGAGACCCAGTACTTC
>.|TRBJ1-3|TRBV14|many
CASSQVGAGNTIYF
TGTGCCAGCAGCCAAGTTGGGGCTGGAAACACCATATATTTT
>.|TRBJ1-1|TRBV12-3/TRBV12-4|many
CASSLREVNTEAFF
TGTGCCAGCAGTTTAAGGGAGGTGAACACTGAAGCTTTCTTT
>TRBD1|TRBJ2-7|TRBV6-1|few
CASNRQGSYYEQYF
TGTGCCAGCAACCGACAGGGTTCGTACTACGAGCAGTACTTC
>.|TRBJ1-6|TRBV6-1|few
CASSPGSSYNSPLHF
TGTGCCAGCAGTCCGGGGAGCTCCTATAATTCACCCCTCCACTTT
>.|TRBJ2-7|TRBV6-6|.
CASSYRDGRFEQYF
TGTGCCAGCAGTTACCGGGACGGTCGATTCGAGCAGTACTTC
>TRBD1|TRBJ1-4|TRBV9|many
CASSSGTGVNEKLFF
TGTGCCAGCAGCTCAGGGACAGGGGTTAATGAAAAACTGTTTTTT
>TRBD1|TRBJ2-7|TRBV6-1|few
CASSEGDRGLEQYF
TGTGCCAGCAGTGAAGGGGACAGGGGATTGGAGCAGTACTTC
>.|TRBJ1-5|TRBV12-3/TRBV12-4|few
CASTRDGNQPQHF
TGTGCCAGCACCAGGGACGGGAATCAGCCCCAGCATTTT
>.|TRBJ2-1|TRBV6-1|.
CASSSPVEYEQFF
TGTGCCAGCAGTTCCCCTGTGGAGTATGAGCAGTTCTTC
>.|TRBJ1-5|TRBV9|many
CASSVADNQPQHF
TGTGCCAGCAGCGTTGCGGACAATCAGCCCCAGCATTTT
>.|TRBJ1-1|TRBV20-1|.
CSAQKYGTEAFF
TGCAGTGCTCAGAAGTACGGCACTGAAGCTTTCTTT
>.|TRBJ1-5|TRBV6-1|few
CVSSRDSNQPQHF
TGTGTCAGCAGTAGAGATAGCAATCAGCCCCAGCATTTT
>.|TRBJ2-6|TRBV30|many
CAWSVGESGANVLTF
TGTGCCTGGAGTGTAGGTGAATCTGGGGCCAACGTCCTGACTTTC
>TRBD1|TRBJ2-7|TRBV30|.
CAWIPGQGLVGEQYF
TGTGCCTGGATCCCGGGACAGGGGCTGGTCGGCGAGCAGTACTTC
>TRBD1|TRBJ2-7|TRBV20-1|.
CSAPPGQSSYEQYF
TGCAGTGCCCCGCCGGGACAGAGCTCCTACGAGCAGTACTTC
>.|TRBJ1-1|TRBV2|medium-sized
CADRRAHTEAFF
TGTGCCGACCGCAGGGCCCACACTGAAGCTTTCTTT
>TRBD2|TRBJ2-3|TRBV6-1|.
CASRGTSGTSTDTHYF
TGTGCGAGCAGGGGGACTAGCGGGACTAGCACAGATACGCATTATTTT
>TRBD1|TRBJ2-6|TRBV20-1|many
CSATGGAGANVLTF
TGCAGTGCTACAGGGGGCGCTGGGGCCAACGTCCTGACTTTC
>TRBD1|TRBJ2-5|TRBV5-4|.
CAISPDRMVETQYF
TGTGCCATCAGCCCGGACAGGATGGTCGAGACCCAGTACTTC
>.|TRBJ2-3|TRBV24-1|many
CATSGGTPPSPDTQYF
TGTGCCACCAGTGGCGGGACACCGCCTAGCCCAGATACGCAGTATTTT
>.|TRBJ2-5|TRBV10-3|few
CAISEEGVETQYF
TGTGCCATCAGTGAGGAGGGCGTGGAGACCCAGTACTTC
>.|TRBJ1-6|TRBV30|.
CAWSRGTENSPLHF
TGTGCCTGGAGTCGGGGGACTGAGAATTCACCCCTCCACTTT
>TRBD2|TRBJ2-7|TRBV6-2/TRBV6-3|large
CASSSPGTSGSPYEQYF
TGTGCCAGCAGTTCCCCGGGGACTAGCGGGAGCCCCTACGAGCAGTACTTC
>TRBD1|TRBJ2-3|TRBV11-2|.
CATKTGGSDTQYF
TGTGCCACCAAGACAGGGGGCTCAGATACGCAGTATTTT